Shown below are 18 T cell receptor beta chains from a single sample sequenced in a study of T cells expressing NK-cell markers. From the 5' RACE reads, TCRdb lists one entry per CDR3 protein and no DNA. The sample data list fewer than 200,000 distinct CDR3 sequences. Sample: blood T cells: a sorted CD56 or NKG2C T cell subset, CD4+ or CD8+ T cells, or bulk PBMC T cells (not recorded which). These receptors were collected from a woman between 18 and 75 years old in good health.

The chain couples TRBV10-2 to TRBJ2-5; absent DNA, TCRdb's TRBD1 call cannot be checked. The CDR3 has 13 residues. Germline V lookup: CDR1 WSHSY, CDR2 SAAADI. The CDR3 spells CASTFDRGETQYF.

This chain connects TRBV12-3 or TRBV12-4 to TRBJ1-5; the D call of TRBD1 rests on TCRdb alone, since no DNA is present to check it. The CDR3 runs 16 residues. The CDR3 is CASSPGGGQGNQPQHF.

This chain links TRBV9 with TRBJ2-2; the D call from TCRdb, TRBD2, cannot be confirmed without DNA. The CDR3 length is 15 residues. The germline V gene has CDR1 SGDLS and CDR2 YYNGEE. CDR3 amino acids: CASSAGLDNTGELFF. Full variable domain (rest looked up from reference TRBV9 and TRBJ2-2): DSGVTQTPKHLITATGQRVTLRCSPRSGDLSVYWYQQSLDQGLQFLIQYYNGEERAKGNILERFSAQQFPDLHSELNLSSLELGDSALYFCASSAGLDNTGELFFGEGSRLTVL.

The chain joins TRBV5-1 to TRBJ2-1; checking the TCRdb D call of TRBD2 is not possible without DNA. Germline V CDR1 and CDR2: SGHRS, YFSETQ. CDR3 length equals 17 residues. This chain's CDR3 is CASSLSGRANSYNEQFF.

This chain connects TRBV30 to TRBJ2-7. The CDR3 runs to 12 residues. Germline CDR1 reads GTSNPN; CDR2 reads SVGIG (reference sequence). The CDR3 protein is CAWSVSGYEQYF.

J is TRBJ1-1 and V is TRBV5-1; TCRdb picks TRBD1, but there is no DNA to check that call. Germline CDR1 and CDR2: SGHRS and YFSETQ. The CDR3 runs to 14 residues. The CDR3 protein is CASSYNKQGSEAFF.

This rearrangement joins TRBV28 to TRBJ2-5. The CDR3 loop spans 12 amino acids. Germline CDR1 MDHEN, CDR2 SYDVKM. The CDR3 sequence is CASSGYAETQYF.

The V call is TRBV6-1, the J call TRBJ2-5; with no DNA, the TCRdb D assignment of TRBD2 cannot be verified. This CDR3 is 18 amino acids long. Germline assignment: CDR1 MNHNS and CDR2 SASEGT. The CDR3 region is CASSLAGGPGAPPETQYF.

V is TRBV4-1 and J is TRBJ1-1; TCRdb returns TRBD1, unconfirmable since there is no DNA. From germline, CDR1 is MGHRA and CDR2 YSYEKL. The CDR3 is made up of 15 amino acids. The CDR3 protein is CAISDRGILNTEAFF.

The chain uses TRBV7-2 and TRBJ1-4; TCRdb gives TRBD1 as the D gene, but with no DNA this cannot be confirmed. The germline V gene encodes CDR1 SGHTA and CDR2 FQGNSA. The CDR3 has 14 amino acids. The chain's CDR3 is CASSRTGANEKLFF. Looking up the rest from reference TRBV7-2 and TRBJ1-4 gives the full variable domain: GAGVSQSPSNKVTEKGKDVELRCDPISGHTALYWYRQSLGQGLEFLIYFQGNSAPDKSGLPSDRFSAERTGGSVSTLTIQRTQQEDSAVYLCASSRTGANEKLFFGSGTQLSVL.

J is TRBJ1-1 and V is TRBV5-1; the TRBD1 assignment by TCRdb is unverifiable without DNA. The CDR3 is made up of 14 amino acids. CDR1 and CDR2 (germline): SGHRS, YFSETQ. CDR3 residues: CASSLIQGQTEAFF.

This rearrangement joins TRBV20-1 to TRBJ1-6; TCRdb names TRBD1, which stays unverified in the absence of DNA. The germline V gene encodes CDR1 DFQATT and CDR2 SNEGSKA (reference sequence). This CDR3 is built from 14 residues. The CDR3 loop is CSAAPGRSDSPLHF.

The chain joins TRBV18 to TRBJ2-4. The CDR3 contains 16 residues. CDR1 is KGHSH and CDR2 is LQKENI in the germline V gene. CDR3 sequence: CASSPAVDLAKNIQYF.

The rearrangement uses TRBV4-2 and TRBJ2-6. The CDR3 loop spans 15 amino acids. The germline V gene encodes CDR1 LGHNA and CDR2 YNFKEQ. CDR3 sequence reads: CASSQGGAGANVLTF.

This chain connects TRBV12-3 or TRBV12-4 to TRBJ1-5; TCRdb's D call of TRBD1 is untestable without DNA. The CDR3 length is 13 residues. This chain's CDR3 is CASQGQNSKPQHF.

The V call is TRBV7-2, the J call TRBJ2-1; as DNA is missing, the TRBD2 call by TCRdb cannot be tested. Germline V lookup: CDR1 SGHTA, CDR2 FQGNSA. The length of the CDR3 is 16 residues. The CDR3 sequence is CASSMTSGSLYNEQFF. Based on the CDR3 plus reference TRBV7-2 and TRBJ2-1, the full variable domain is GAGVSQSPSNKVTEKGKDVELRCDPISGHTALYWYRQSLGQGLEFLIYFQGNSAPDKSGLPSDRFSAERTGGSVSTLTIQRTQQEDSAVYLCASSMTSGSLYNEQFFGPGTRLTVL.

This chain links TRBV7-2 with TRBJ2-5; with no DNA, the TCRdb D assignment of TRBD2 cannot be verified. The CDR3 runs to 16 residues. Germline assignment: CDR1 SGHTA and CDR2 FQGNSA. The CDR3 loop reads CASSLSASGRAETQYF.

This chain uses TRBV12-3 or TRBV12-4 with TRBJ1-5; TCRdb gives TRBD1 as the D gene, but with no DNA this cannot be confirmed. This CDR3 is built from 18 residues. CDR3 sequence: CASSLKGTGGVKRQPQHF.